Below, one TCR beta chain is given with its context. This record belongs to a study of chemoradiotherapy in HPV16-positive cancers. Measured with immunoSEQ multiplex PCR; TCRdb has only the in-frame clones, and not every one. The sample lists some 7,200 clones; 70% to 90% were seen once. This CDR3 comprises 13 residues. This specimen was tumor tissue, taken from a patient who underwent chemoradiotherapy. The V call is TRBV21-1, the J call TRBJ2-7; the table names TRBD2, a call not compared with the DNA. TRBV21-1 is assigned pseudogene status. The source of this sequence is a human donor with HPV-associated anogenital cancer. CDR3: CASSKDYASEQYV. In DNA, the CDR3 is TGTGCCAGCAGCAAAGATTACGCGAGCGAGCAGTACGTC.